Presented here are 5 T cell receptor beta chains from one specimen sequenced in a study of blood T cell repertoires in COVID-19. Clones were read by immunoSEQ multiplex PCR, and TCRdb kept only the in-frame ones, dropping some. This repertoire shows 150,000 to 200,000 clones, around four fifths found once; its top ten account for 0.95%. The specimen sequenced was peripheral blood. The receptors were gathered from a man in his 60s with COVID-19, enrolled during active disease.

This clone was found a few times. CDR3 in amino acids: CASSPQGSLSGANVLTF. The CDR3 bases are TGTGCCAGCAGCCCTCAGGGGAGCCTCTCTGGGGCCAACGTCCTGACTTTC. This chain joins TRBV3-1 (or the pseudogene TRBV3-2) and TRBJ2-6, with D perhaps matching TRBD1 (6 bases). The CDR3 has 17 amino acids. V shed 4 bases and J shed 0 bases, with 13 bases lying between them. Germline CDR1 and CDR2: LGHDT and YNNKEL (reference sequence).

The sample holds a few counts of this clone. The chain is built from TRBV7-3 and TRBJ2-7; TRBD1 aligns across 7 bases. The germline V gene has CDR1 SGHTA and CDR2 FQGTGA. Trimming took 5 bases from V and 7 from J; bases not matched to a gene: 8. This CDR3 has 13 amino acids. CDR3 DNA: TGTGCCAGCAGCGCTGACAGGGACGGGGAGCAGTACTTC. Residues: CASSADRDGEQYF.

V is TRBV2 and J is TRBJ2-7; TRBD1 matches at 8 bases. CDR1 SNHLY and CDR2 FYNNEI come from the germline V gene. The CDR3 has 14 residues. V gave up 9 bases and J gave up 0 bases; unmatched junction bases: 7. CDR3 residues: CASRGQVSSYEQYF. The DNA of the CDR3 is TGTGCCAGTAGGGGACAGGTCAGCTCCTACGAGCAGTACTTC.

In its sample, this clone was seen once. This chain joins TRBV19 and TRBJ2-5, with a tentative D call TRBD2 (5 bases). In germline, CDR1 is LNHDA, CDR2 SQIVND (reference sequence). V dropped 5 bases and J dropped 0 bases, with 10 bases sitting between them. This CDR3 is 14 amino acids long. Here the CDR3 DNA reads TGTGCCAGTAGTCTGGACTGGTACCAAGAGACCCAGTACTTC. Its protein product is CASSLDWYQETQYF.

V is TRBV3-1 (or the pseudogene TRBV3-2) and J is TRBJ1-2; D may be TRBD1 (5 bases). The CDR3 is made up of 11 amino acids. Germline CDR1 reads LGHDT; CDR2 reads YNNKEL (reference sequence). V lost 6 bases and J 12 bases, leaving 14 bases between the germline ends. For the CDR3, the DNA is TGTGCCAGCAGTTCCCGACAGTCCCACACCTTC. Translated: CASSSRQSHTF.